The 23 T cell receptor beta chains given below trace back to one sample, sequenced in a study of cytomegalovirus exposure and HLA in healthy donors. The PCR made use of 60 Vbeta and 13 Jbeta primers. Sequencing was performed with immunoSEQ multiplex PCR; in TCRdb, only in-frame clones are kept and a portion is missing. The data contain 95,000 to 110,000 clones, over 75% of them seen just once; the ten biggest clones take up approximately 4.5%. Sequenced: PBMCs. The receptors were sampled from a male donor in good health and CMV-seronegative.

The V and J genes are TRBV6-6 and TRBJ1-6; TRBD1 matches 8 bases. Germline CDR1 MNHNY, CDR2 SVGAGI (reference sequence). The ends lost 0 bases at V and 9 bases at J; junction bases unmatched: 4. This CDR3 has 15 residues. This CDR3 reads CASSYSAGGGSPLHF. The CDR3 bases are TGTGCCAGCAGTTACTCGGCAGGGGGCGGTTCACCCCTCCACTTT.

This clone was recorded only once. V is TRBV4-1 and J is TRBJ1-3; no clear D. The CDR3 is 13 amino acids. Trimming stripped 5 bases from V and 4 bases from J, with 9 bases between. Germline CDR1 and CDR2: MGHRA and YSYEKL. CDR3 DNA sequence: TGCGCCAGCAGCGAGACATCAGGAAACACCATATATTTT. Residues: CASSETSGNTIYF.

V usage is TRBV6-5 and J usage is TRBJ2-1; a possible D gene is TRBD1 (5 bases). The germline CDR1 and CDR2 sequences are MNHEY and SVGAGI. This CDR3 is 13 amino acids long. Trimming cost V 2 bases and J 9 bases, with 11 bases left between them. The CDR3 DNA reads as TGTGCCAGCAGTTACCTAGACAGACCTGAGCAGTTCTTC. Protein product: CASSYLDRPEQFF.

As regards this clone: The same CDR3 also results from other DNA sequences found in this sample. The rearrangement joins TRBV18 to TRBJ1-1; 8 bases map to TRBD1. This CDR3 spans 15 amino acids. Per germline, CDR1 KGHSH and CDR2 LQKENI. The V and J ends lost 5 bases and 3 bases, in that order; junction bases with no gene match: 8. This CDR3 reads CASSRQGAGYTEAFF. CDR3 nucleotide sequence: TGTGCCAGCTCAAGGCAGGGGGCTGGATACACTGAAGCTTTCTTT.

The V call is TRBV14, the J call TRBJ1-1; unclear D gene. CDR3 length equals 14 residues. V was cut by 2 bases and J by 5 bases, with 12 bases left in between. In germline, CDR1 is SGHDN, CDR2 FVKESK. The CDR3 loop is CASSQIYTGTEAFF. Here the CDR3 DNA reads TGTGCCAGCAGCCAAATATATACCGGGACTGAAGCTTTCTTT.

The V gene is TRBV6-6, the J gene TRBJ2-2; 8 nucleotides agree with TRBD1. V lost 5 bases, J lost 0 bases, and 5 bases stayed unmatched. The CDR3 sequence is 16 residues long. Germline V gene sequence: CDR1 MNHNY, CDR2 SVGAGI (reference sequence). DNA for the CDR3: TGTGCCAGCAGTCCCTGGGACAGGCCGAACACCGGGGAGCTGTTTTTT. Translated, it gives CASSPWDRPNTGELFF.

This chain joins TRBV7-2 and TRBJ2-3; 8 bases agree with TRBD2. This CDR3 region has 16 residues. CDR1 and CDR2 (germline): SGHTA, FQGNSA. Trimming took 3 bases from V and 2 from J; bases not matched to a gene: 7. The CDR3 region is CASSLRVAGPTDTQYF. The CDR3 nucleotides read TGTGCCAGCAGCTTGAGGGTAGCGGGGCCCACAGATACGCAGTATTTT.

This chain joins TRBV7-2 and TRBJ2-3, with TRBD2 matching 9 bases. The CDR3 consists of 16 residues. Germline CDR1 SGHTA, CDR2 FQGNSA. After removal of 5 bases from V and 5 bases from J, the junction contained 11 bases not matched to a gene. The CDR3 DNA reads as TGTGCCAGCAGCCGTTCACTAGCGGGTTGGGAAGATACGCAGTATTTT. This sequence encodes CASSRSLAGWEDTQYF. Complete variable domain (other parts from reference TRBV7-2 and TRBJ2-3): GAGVSQSPSNKVTEKGKDVELRCDPISGHTALYWYRQSLGQGLEFLIYFQGNSAPDKSGLPSDRFSAERTGGSVSTLTIQRTQQEDSAVYLCASSRSLAGWEDTQYFGPGTRLTVL.

This chain joins TRBV9 and TRBJ1-1; D might be TRBD1 (5 bases). The CDR3 has 13 amino acids. V was shortened by 3 bases and J by 6 bases, with 12 bases between the two germline ends. CDR1 and CDR2 from the germline V gene are SGDLS and YYNGEE. This CDR3 reads CASSAGYRSEAFF. Written as DNA, the CDR3 is TGTGCCAGCAGCGCAGGGTATAGGTCTGAAGCTTTCTTT.

This chain links TRBV5-1 with TRBJ1-1; 7 nucleotides agree with TRBD1. After removal of 0 bases from V and 1 base from J, the junction contained 6 bases not matched to a gene. The CDR3 totals 16 residues. Germline values: CDR1 SGHRS, CDR2 YFSETQ. The CDR3 here is CASSLGQGEPNTEAFF. As DNA, the CDR3 is TGCGCCAGCAGCTTGGGGCAGGGGGAACCGAACACTGAAGCTTTCTTT.

This clone was seen a handful of times. This chain joins TRBV5-1 and TRBJ2-1; 7 bases agree with TRBD2. Germline CDR1 SGHRS, CDR2 YFSETQ. The CDR3 spans 14 residues. J gave up 9 bases and V 2 bases, and 8 bases lay outside the gene matches. DNA for the CDR3: TGCGCCAGCAGCTTAGAGGGGAGGGCCGGTGAGCAGTTCTTC. It yields the protein CASSLEGRAGEQFF.

This rearrangement joins TRBV21-1 to TRBJ1-1; the table's TRBD1 call for D was not verified on the DNA. TRBV21-1 is tagged as a pseudogene. The CDR3 has 14 amino acids. CDR3 DNA: TGTGCCAACTCAACCGGACAGGCTAACACTGAAGCTTTCTTT. Amino acid sequence: CANSTGQANTEAFF.

This chain joins TRBV4-2 and TRBJ2-1; the match to TRBD2 covers 8 bases. CDR1 LGHNA and CDR2 YNFKEQ come from the germline V gene. The CDR3 has 12 amino acids. With V trimmed by 10 bases and J by 7 bases, 6 bases remained unmatched. CDR3 DNA: TGTGCCACGGGACTAGATGCGAATGAGCAGTTCTTC. Translation gives CATGLDANEQFF.

The V gene is TRBV7-8, the J gene TRBJ2-2; D possibly corresponds to TRBD1 (5 bases). The germline V and J ends were trimmed by 2 bases and 6 bases, with 7 bases remaining between them. CDR3 length equals 13 residues. Germline CDR1 and CDR2: SGHVS and FQNEAQ. The CDR3 DNA reads as TGTGCCAGCAGCTTATTGGGGCCCGGGGAGCTGTTTTTT. Its translation: CASSLLGPGELFF.

The rearrangement joins TRBV7-9 to TRBJ1-1, with 7 bases lining up with TRBD1. This CDR3 is 12 amino acids long. With 7 bases clipped from V and 6 bases from J, the junction kept 5 bases outside the gene matches. From germline, CDR1 is SEHNR and CDR2 FQNEAQ (reference sequence). In DNA form, the CDR3 reads TGTGCCAGCAACCTAGACAGGGCTGAAGCTTTCTTT. Its translation: CASNLDRAEAFF.

The chain recombines TRBV25-1 with TRBJ1-4; D not certain. Germline assignment: CDR1 MGHDK and CDR2 SYGVNS. V was pared by 3 bases and J by 15 bases, with 20 bases between. The CDR3 covers 14 residues. For the CDR3, the DNA is TGTGCCAGCAGTGAGGATGGGAGGTGGGATCCGGTGTTTTTT. Translation gives CASSEDGRWDPVFF.

The gene calls are TRBV7-7 and TRBJ2-3, with 12 bases matching TRBD2. Germline assignment: CDR1 SSHAT and CDR2 FNYEAQ (reference sequence). The CDR3 loop spans 17 amino acids. V was clipped by 5 bases and J by 3 bases; unmatched bases: 9. Here the CDR3 reads CASSPRRLAGVTDTQYF. DNA for the CDR3: TGTGCCAGCAGCCCACGAAGACTAGCGGGAGTGACAGATACGCAGTATTTT.

The V and J genes are TRBV7-8 and TRBJ1-2; 8 bases line up with TRBD1. V lost 5 bases to trimming and J lost 4 bases; unmatched junction nucleotides: 9. This CDR3 has 15 residues. Germline V gene data show CDR1 as SGHVS and CDR2 as FQNEAQ. CDR3 DNA sequence: TGTGCCAGCAGCGATACAACAGGGGGTCTCTATGGCTACACCTTC. This codes for CASSDTTGGLYGYTF.

The genes are TRBV4-2 and TRBJ2-5, with TRBD2 matching over 7 bases. Losses at the gene ends were 0 bases for V and 7 bases for J; bases not matched to a gene: 17. Per germline, CDR1 LGHNA and CDR2 YNFKEQ. CDR3 size: 18 residues. The CDR3 reads CASSQDPPSGRITGTQYF. The DNA for the CDR3 is TGTGCCAGCAGCCAAGATCCTCCTAGCGGAAGAATCACGGGGACCCAGTACTTC.

CDR3 protein: CASRTTKGTRVYYEQYF. The CDR3 DNA is TGTGCCAGCAGAACTACCAAGGGGACTAGAGTTTATTACGAGCAGTACTTC. This chain uses TRBV27 with TRBJ2-7, with TRBD2 matching 8 bases. The germline V gene has CDR1 MNHEY and CDR2 SMNVEV (reference sequence). The V gene end was trimmed by 6 bases and the J gene end by 4 bases; junction bases not matched to a gene: 17. The CDR3 is made up of 17 amino acids.

V is TRBV6-1 and J is TRBJ2-3; D remains ambiguous. The CDR3 extends over 14 amino acids. Deletions cut 7 bases from V and 4 bases from J, with 15 bases between. Germline CDR1 and CDR2: MNHNS and SASEGT. The CDR3 DNA reads TGTGCCAGCAACCTACAGATGGTGGCAGATACGCAGTATTTT. Encoded protein: CASNLQMVADTQYF.

This clone was counted between two and nine times. The J gene is TRBJ1-1, the V gene TRBV27, with D uncertain. CDR1 is MNHEY and CDR2 is SMNVEV in the germline V gene (reference sequence). The V gene lost 2 bases and the J gene lost 4 bases, with 11 bases spanning the gap. The CDR3 has 14 amino acids. In nucleotides, the CDR3 is TGTGCCAGCAGTTTAGCCCCCGCGGGCACTGAAGCTTTCTTT. Its protein is CASSLAPAGTEAFF.

The chain employs TRBV6-1 and TRBJ1-5, with 9 nucleotides matching TRBD1. Germline trimming cut 7 bases from V and 9 bases from J; bases unmatched to any gene: 13. In germline, CDR1 is MNHNS, CDR2 SASEGT. This CDR3 has 15 amino acids. The CDR3 loop is CASNSPGTGRVPQHF. The CDR3 bases are TGTGCCAGCAACAGTCCCGGGACAGGGAGAGTGCCCCAGCATTTT.